Listed below are T cell receptor beta chains from one sample, sequenced in a study of shared clonotypes between healthy human individuals. Method: immunoSEQ multiplex PCR; TCRdb's copy keeps in-frame clones and lacks some. The top ten hold roughly 1.2% of the sample, which has around 2,000,000 clones, approximately 94% seen once. The sequencing input was naive CD8+ T cells sorted from blood. These receptor sequences come from a man aged 18 to 29 in good health. CDR3s include the opening cysteine and the closing phenylalanine or tryptophan.

j_call v_call cdr3_aa
TRBJ1-4 TRBV7-9 CASSFEVGNLNEKLFF
TRBJ2-7 TRBV13 CASSSPGGGGYEQYF
TRBJ2-3 TRBV6-6 CASSRTSSDTQYF
TRBJ1-3 TRBV19 CASSPRGESGNTIYF
TRBJ1-3 TRBV9 CASSRSGNTIYF
TRBJ2-2 TRBV11-2 CASSLGSYTGELFF
TRBJ1-1 TRBV18 CASSPPDSGPGEAFF
TRBJ2-7 TRBV27 CASSLSGGLTRNEQYF
TRBJ2-3 TRBV7-2 CASSLDVEREETTDTQYF
TRBJ1-5 TRBV28 CASSLSGDQPQHF
TRBJ2-1 TRBV9 CASSVGASNYNEQFF
TRBJ2-7 TRBV21-1 CASSSYVGPSGGYSYEQYF
TRBJ2-1 TRBV5-6 CASSPGSGNEQFF
TRBJ2-7 TRBV27 CASSLVGSSYEQYF
TRBJ2-1 TRBV9 CASSSPPGQASNEQFF
TRBJ2-7 TRBV7-8 CASSSTTEGLGTYEQYF
TRBJ2-7 TRBV7-6 CASGTGGEQYF
TRBJ1-4 TRBV11-1 CASSLARDPNEKLFF
TRBJ2-1 TRBV7-9 CASSPVWGGESDEQFF
TRBJ2-5 TRBV2 CASIYGTGGAETQYF
TRBJ2-1 TRBV10-2 CASSGYNEQFF
TRBJ2-2 TRBV19 CASSPMTGDTGELFF
TRBJ2-7 TRBV27 CASSWTGGHEQYF
TRBJ2-1 TRBV30 CAWSEGGSYNEQFF
TRBJ1-1 TRBV7-9 CASSPPEMNTEAFF
TRBJ2-7 TRBV6-5 CASSYSTSGIGEQYF
TRBJ1-1 TRBV9 CASSVEGGEAFF
TRBJ2-5 TRBV4-3 CASSQGTSGTEGAGETQYF
TRBJ2-7 TRBV19 CASSITPGAEQYF
TRBJ2-2 TRBV6-5 CASSYPDRGDGELFF
TRBJ2-6 TRBV6-6 CASAGDSGANVLTF
TRBJ1-2 TRBV19 CASSQDRLYGYTF
TRBJ1-2 TRBV27 CASSRNDPGQSGYTF
TRBJ2-1 TRBV5-4 CASSGRLERNEQFF
TRBJ2-2 TRBV28 CATKQLGELFF